These 15 T cell receptor beta chains came from one sample sequenced in a study of blood T cells in healthy people across ages. Alongside a J-beta primer mix, a sample-barcoded 5' primer served in a second PCR lasting about 7 to 11 cycles. TCRdb reprocessed the 5' RACE reads with MiXCR, giving one entry per CDR3 protein. The data hold approximately 850,000 distinct CDR3 sequences, with around 45% observed a single time. Sequencing was done on a sample of blood. Receptors originate from a man in his sixties in good health.

The rearrangement joins TRBV6-2 or TRBV6-3 to TRBJ1-5; 8 bases line up with TRBD1. The CDR3 consists of 19 residues. Germline CDR1 is MNHEY and CDR2 is SVGEGT. The J segment lost 0 bases and the V segment lost 5 bases, leaving 15 bases of the junction unmatched. For the CDR3, the DNA is TGTGCCAGCAGTCAAGCCCCCGGACAGGGTGGGGTTAGCAATCAGCCCCAGCATTTT. It codes for CASSQAPGQGGVSNQPQHF.

Of note for this clonotype: Its ends do not fully match the called genes, so a read error is possible. The chain joins TRBV9 to TRBJ2-1; D gene ambiguous. This CDR3 has 14 amino acids. CDR1 and CDR2 from the germline V gene are SGDLS and YYNGEE. CDR3 in amino acids: CASSPPNSYKEQFF. The CDR3 coding sequence is TGTGCCAGCAGCCCACCAAACTCCTACAAGGAGCAGTTCTTC.

This chain links TRBV15 with TRBJ2-3, with D maybe TRBD1 (6 bases). The CDR3 consists of 14 residues. With 5 bases removed from V and 2 bases from J, the gap between germline ends came to 11 bases. Germline CDR1 reads LNHNV; CDR2 reads YYDKDF (reference sequence). CDR3 DNA: TGTGCCACCAGCGATTACAGGGACACAGATACGCAGTATTTT. This gives the protein CATSDYRDTDTQYF.

This clonotype was observed at least ten times. The chain carries TRBV20-1 and TRBJ2-1, with TRBD2 as a possible D gene (7 bases). V lost 3 bases and J 7 bases, leaving 31 bases between the germline ends. This CDR3 is 19 amino acids long. The germline CDR1 and CDR2 sequences are DFQATT and SNEGSKA (reference sequence). The CDR3 loop is CSARASRGASGDPVNEQFF. The CDR3 DNA reads TGCAGTGCTAGGGCCAGCCGGGGGGCCAGCGGGGACCCGGTAAATGAGCAGTTCTTC.

The V gene is TRBV12-3 or TRBV12-4, the J gene TRBJ1-2; D is ambiguous. The V end lost 6 bases, the J end lost 6 bases, and 8 bases lay between the germline ends. The CDR3 spans 11 residues. CDR3 sequence reads: CASRAADGYTF. CDR3 sequence (DNA): TGTGCCAGCAGGGCTGCGGATGGCTACACCTTC.

The gene calls are TRBV20-1 and TRBJ1-1; possibly TRBD1 for D (5 bases). Trimming left V 0 bases short and J 0 bases short, with 11 bases between. Looked up from germline, CDR1 is DFQATT and CDR2 is SNEGSKA (reference sequence). CDR3 length equals 15 residues. CDR3 in amino acids: CSARDWAGMNTEAFF. DNA for the CDR3: TGCAGTGCTAGAGATTGGGCAGGGATGAACACTGAAGCTTTCTTT.

This sequence joins TRBV7-2 and TRBJ1-6, with a tentative D call TRBD1 (5 bases). V shed 4 bases and J shed 9 bases, with 13 bases lying between them. Germline CDR1 reads SGHTA; CDR2 reads FQGNSA. The CDR3 length is 14 residues. The CDR3 loop is CASSSGATGSPLHF. The CDR3 DNA reads as TGTGCCAGCAGCTCCGGGGCCACAGGTTCACCCCTCCACTTT.

The rearrangement joins TRBV18 to TRBJ2-1, with 8 bases that match TRBD1. With 2 bases clipped from V and 7 bases from J, the junction kept 7 bases outside the gene matches. Germline CDR1 reads KGHSH; CDR2 reads LQKENI. The CDR3 is 15 amino acids. This CDR3 is CASSPSAGGGNEQFF. The CDR3 DNA is TGTGCCAGCTCACCATCCGCAGGGGGCGGAAATGAGCAGTTCTTC.

This clonotype was picked up many times. The chain carries TRBV7-2 and TRBJ2-7; D call uncertain. Germline CDR1 SGHTA, CDR2 FQGNSA. The CDR3 covers 12 residues. V lost 5 bases, J lost 4 bases, and 9 bases lay in between. In DNA form, the CDR3 reads TGTGCCAGCAGCCTACAAAATTACGAGCAGTACTTC. Amino acids: CASSLQNYEQYF. Using reference TRBV7-2 and TRBJ2-7 for the parts outside the CDR3, the full variable domain is GAGVSQSPSNKVTEKGKDVELRCDPISGHTALYWYRQSLGQGLEFLIYFQGNSAPDKSGLPSDRFSAERTGGSVSTLTIQRTQQEDSAVYLCASSLQNYEQYFGPGTRLTVT.

The chain carries TRBV5-4 and TRBJ2-5, with 7 bases aligning to TRBD1. V lost 4 bases, J lost 2 bases, and 8 bases stayed unmatched. The CDR3 runs to 15 residues. Germline CDR1 and CDR2: SGHNT and YYREEE (reference sequence). CDR3 DNA sequence: TGTGCCAGCAGCCCTCCACAGGGGCCGCAAGAGACCCAGTACTTC. Protein: CASSPPQGPQETQYF.

This clonotype was observed a handful of times. The gene calls are TRBV30 and TRBJ1-5, with unresolved D. Trimming took 1 base from V and 6 from J, leaving 10 bases between them. In germline, CDR1 is GTSNPN, CDR2 SVGIG (reference sequence). The CDR3 has 13 amino acids. The CDR3 coding sequence is TGTGCCTGGAGTGCGGGAGGCAGTCAGCCCCAGCATTTT. Residues: CAWSAGGSQPQHF.

The V gene is TRBV20-1, the J gene TRBJ2-5; TRBD1 is a possible D gene (5 bases). The ends were cut back, 6 bases at V and 1 base at J, with 21 bases in the middle. CDR1 is DFQATT and CDR2 is SNEGSKA in the germline V gene (reference sequence). The CDR3 is 16 residues long. CDR3 protein: CSASETTVATQETQYF. CDR3 bases: TGCAGTGCCAGCGAAACGACAGTCGCGACCCAAGAGACCCAGTACTTC.

The CDR3 loop reads CASSRIEVESANEKLFF. DNA of the CDR3: TGTGCCAGCAGCCGTATAGAAGTAGAGAGTGCTAATGAAAAACTGTTTTTT. This chain connects TRBV14 to TRBJ1-4; D not certain. The CDR3 runs 17 residues. In germline, CDR1 is SGHDN, CDR2 FVKESK. V lost 4 bases to trimming and J lost 3 bases, with 18 bases between them.

The rearrangement uses TRBV12-3 or TRBV12-4 and TRBJ2-2; D is unclear. V lost 2 bases, J lost 0 bases, and 4 bases lay in between. The CDR3 is 14 residues long. CDR3 protein: CASSLKSNTGELFF. CDR3 bases: TGTGCCAGCAGTTTAAAGTCGAACACCGGGGAGCTGTTTTTT.

The V call is TRBV6-2 or TRBV6-3, the J call TRBJ2-7; TRBD2 matches 8 bases. Germline V CDR1 and CDR2: MNHEY, SVGEGT. The J segment lost 3 bases and the V segment lost 7 bases, leaving 17 bases of the junction unmatched. This CDR3 comprises 17 residues. DNA for the CDR3: TGTGCCAGCACCCTACCAACGGGGGGGCGCGTTTTCTACGAGCAGTACTTC. It encodes CASTLPTGGRVFYEQYF.